A single sample gave rise to the 11 T cell receptor beta chains below, sequenced in a study of T cells in localized non-small cell lung cancer. Libraries were prepared by immunoSEQ multiplex PCR; TCRdb keeps only in-frame clonotypes and omits some of them. Of tens of thousands of clones listed, around 89% are singletons. The specimen was peripheral blood, collected before any cancer treatment. The origin of the receptors is a woman aged 35 to 69 with stage I squamous cell lung carcinoma.

V usage is TRBV9 and J usage is TRBJ2-7, with 9 bases fitting TRBD1. V shed 3 bases, J shed 2 bases, and the junction held 15 bases outside the gene matches. CDR3 length: 18 residues. The germline V gene has CDR1 SGDLS and CDR2 YYNGEE. CDR3 sequence: CASSAKPGTGIRAYEQYF. The CDR3, as DNA: TGTGCCAGCAGCGCCAAACCCGGGACAGGGATCCGGGCCTACGAGCAGTACTTC.

The chain recombines TRBV5-4 with TRBJ2-3; 9 positions match TRBD2. The junction had 2 bases not matched to a gene; V was cut back by 0 bases and J by 3 bases. This CDR3 contains 15 residues. Germline CDR1 reads SGHNT; CDR2 reads YYREEE (reference sequence). CDR3 residues: CASSLVLAGTDTQYF. The CDR3 coding sequence is TGTGCCAGCAGCTTGGTCCTAGCGGGAACAGATACGCAGTATTTT.

This chain connects TRBV19 to TRBJ2-6, with D possibly being TRBD1 (6 bases). Germline V gene sequence: CDR1 LNHDA, CDR2 SQIVND (reference sequence). V lost 1 base to trimming and J lost 1 base, with 17 bases between them. The CDR3 covers 19 residues. The DNA of the CDR3 is TGTGCCAGTAGTATAGGGACAGAATCTTTGGGGTCTGGGGCCAACGTCCTGACTTTC. This encodes CASSIGTESLGSGANVLTF.

J is TRBJ2-7 and V is TRBV27; 9 positions agree with TRBD1. V was clipped by 3 bases and J by 5 bases; unmatched bases: 5. The CDR3 is 14 residues long. Germline CDR1 MNHEY, CDR2 SMNVEV (reference sequence). In DNA form, the CDR3 reads TGTGCCAGCAGTTTCGACAGGGGGGATCACGAGCAGTACTTC. Translated: CASSFDRGDHEQYF.

The chain is built from TRBV5-1 and TRBJ2-2, with a tentative D call TRBD2 (5 bases). This CDR3 is 15 amino acids long. Trimming removed 0 bases at V and 2 bases at J, with 8 bases between. Germline lookup yields CDR1 SGHRS and CDR2 YFSETQ. The CDR3 DNA reads as TGCGCCAGCAGCTTGGGAGGGTCCAACACCGGGGAGCTGTTTTTT. Its protein product is CASSLGGSNTGELFF.

This clone has more than one count but fewer than ten. V usage is TRBV7-9 and J usage is TRBJ2-5; maybe TRBD2 (5 bases). The CDR3 extends over 13 amino acids. Looked up from germline, CDR1 is SEHNR and CDR2 is FQNEAQ (reference sequence). Trimming took off 5 bases at V and 5 bases at J, with 12 bases between the two ends. CDR3 DNA: TGTGCCAGCAGCCAATCACTAGGGGAGACCCAGTACTTC. Amino acid sequence: CASSQSLGETQYF.

Turning to this clone: This sample includes further DNA sequences coding for the same CDR3. V gene TRBV5-1 combines with J gene TRBJ1-1; 7 nucleotides agree with TRBD1. V was clipped by 0 bases and J by 4 bases; unmatched bases: 3. This CDR3 region has 14 residues. Germline CDR1 is SGHRS and CDR2 is YFSETQ. The CDR3 protein is CASSLAAGGTEAFF. CDR3 coding DNA: TGCGCCAGCAGCTTGGCCGCAGGGGGCACTGAAGCTTTCTTT.

V is TRBV18 and J is TRBJ2-5; D not resolved. Trimming took off 3 bases at V and 5 bases at J, with 7 bases between the two ends. Germline V gene sequence: CDR1 KGHSH, CDR2 LQKENI. The CDR3 length is 12 residues. CDR3 loop: CASSPTDETQYF. As DNA, the CDR3 is TGTGCCAGCTCACCCACGGATGAGACCCAGTACTTC.

The chain links TRBV5-5 to TRBJ1-2; tentative D call: TRBD1 (5 bases). From germline, CDR1 is SGHKS and CDR2 YYEKEE (reference sequence). The CDR3 extends over 14 amino acids. Trimming took off 0 bases at V and 7 bases at J, with 13 bases between the two ends. In DNA, the CDR3 is TGTGCCAGCAGCTTGGTTGGGGGAAATGGTGGCTACACCTTC. Protein: CASSLVGGNGGYTF.

V usage is TRBV5-6 and J usage is TRBJ2-3; D ambiguous. The ends were cut back, 0 bases at V and 2 bases at J, with 7 bases in the middle. This CDR3 spans 14 amino acids. CDR1 is SGHDT and CDR2 is YYEEEE in the germline V gene. CDR3 region: CASSLGISTDTQYF. The CDR3 DNA is TGTGCCAGCAGCTTGGGGATATCCACAGATACGCAGTATTTT.

This rearrangement joins TRBV19 to TRBJ1-2; D unresolved. Trimming shortened V by 7 bases and J by 7 bases, and 13 bases separated the two germline ends. Germline CDR1 reads LNHDA; CDR2 reads SQIVND (reference sequence). This CDR3 is 12 amino acids long. CDR3 sequence (DNA): TGTGCCAGTAATGCAGCTACTGGTGGCTACACCTTC. Protein product: CASNAATGGYTF.